Here is one T cell receptor beta chain with its context. The sample is drawn from a study of blood T cell repertoires in COVID-19. Study in general: Samples of COVID-19 (acute and convalescent) were obtained from the United States, Italy and Spain. T cells, B-cell-depleted T cells, or PBMCs provided the cDNA or gDNA that served as material.

In the original analysis: It was from reference gene primer amplification that nucleated cell counts were estimated. Here immunoSEQ multiplex PCR was the method, and the copy in TCRdb shows in-frame clones only, minus some. That table is the source of V, J and clone size, and D and trimming were worked out from the DNA. The sample records approximately 170,000 clones, approximately 75% being singletons. V was cut by 0 bases and J by 9 bases, with 18 bases left in between. The CDR3 runs 16 residues. The V gene's germline CDR1 is GTSNPN and CDR2 SVGIG (reference sequence). This sequence joins TRBV30 and TRBJ1-6; the D gene is possibly TRBD1 (5 bases). The source material was peripheral blood. This receptor was identified in a human donor in a cohort sampled during active COVID-19. The CDR3: CAWSVTQAKRSSPLHF. For the CDR3, the DNA is TGTGCCTGGAGTGTAACACAGGCAAAAAGGAGTTCACCCCTCCACTTT.